This T cell receptor (beta chain) is drawn from a study of T-cell memory formation after mild COVID-19. This clonotype occurred a few times. Trimming removed 4 bases from V and 6 bases from J, with 15 bases in between. CDR1 and CDR2 (germline): MGHRA, YSYEKL. This CDR3 contains 14 residues. TCRdb re-derived calls from the 5' RACE reads in MiXCR, one entry per CDR3 protein. The sample holds roughly 260,000 distinct CDR3 sequences, about a sixth seen once. The clonotype originates from a young man who had mild COVID-19 (a few samples of this study predate the infection). Cell type and time point are not known. This chain links TRBV4-1 with TRBJ1-2, with a possible D match to TRBD1 (6 bases). Specimen: PBMCs or a T cell subset sorted from them (not recorded which). CDR3 loop: CASSRAGGPDGYTF. The DNA of the CDR3 is TGCGCCAGCAGCCGAGCCGGGGGGCCGGATGGCTACACCTTC.